The 12 T cell receptor beta chains reported below all come from one sample, sequenced in a study of T cells in Graves' hyperthyroidism and ophthalmopathy. RNA transcripts provided the source from which TCR beta CDR3 regions were amplified. The HTBI primer set served for first-round RT-PCR of the TCR CDR3. TCRdb reprocessed the multiplex PCR reads with MiXCR, giving one entry per CDR3 protein. The sample records about 570,000 distinct CDR3 sequences, roughly 50% being singletons. Material for sequencing was peripheral blood or thyroid tissue (not recorded which). The receptors were sampled from an adult woman with Graves' disease, either hyperthyroidism or ophthalmopathy (not recorded which).

This clonotype was seen many times. The rearrangement links TRBV6-1 to TRBJ2-7, with no clear D. This CDR3 region has 12 residues. Trimming left V 7 bases short and J 2 bases short, with 9 bases between. Germline V lookup: CDR1 MNHNS, CDR2 SASEGT. CDR3 DNA sequence: TGTGCCAGCACCGAGATTCCCTACGAGCAGTACTTC. It translates to CASTEIPYEQYF.

This clonotype was observed at least ten times. This rearrangement joins TRBV20-1 to TRBJ1-2; D gene ambiguous. Trimming left V 0 bases short and J 4 bases short, with 9 bases between. The CDR3 consists of 13 residues. The germline gives CDR1 DFQATT, CDR2 SNEGSKA (reference sequence). As DNA, the CDR3 is TGCAGTGCTAGAGACGGATATACCTATGGCTACACCTTC. This encodes CSARDGYTYGYTF.

The chain uses TRBV10-3 and TRBJ2-7; 8 nucleotides line up with TRBD1. The CDR3 contains 15 residues. V lost 2 bases to trimming and J lost 5 bases; unmatched junction nucleotides: 8. The germline V gene has CDR1 ENHRY and CDR2 SYGVKD. CDR3: CAISEEGQGANEQYF. The DNA for the CDR3 is TGTGCCATCAGTGAGGAGGGGCAGGGGGCAAACGAGCAGTACTTC.

A few counts support this clonotype. The chain couples TRBV3-1 to TRBJ1-1; D is unresolved. CDR3 length: 16 residues. In germline, CDR1 is LGHDT, CDR2 YNNKEL (reference sequence). Trimming left V 1 base short and J 0 bases short, with 12 bases between. The CDR3 reads CASSQVLVLVNTEAFF. In nucleotides, the CDR3 is TGTGCCAGCAGCCAAGTTCTAGTCCTGGTGAACACTGAAGCTTTCTTT.

This chain links TRBV7-8 with TRBJ1-2, with D unresolved. CDR1 is SGHVS, CDR2 FQNEAQ, per germline. The CDR3 loop spans 14 amino acids. Between the trimmed V and J ends, which lost 1 base and 2 bases, there was a span of 8 bases. DNA of the CDR3: TGTGCCAGCAGCTTAGGTCCATCGAACTATGGCTACACCTTC. Translated, it gives CASSLGPSNYGYTF.

Ten or more counts support this clonotype. V usage is TRBV13 and J usage is TRBJ1-5, with TRBD1 matching 11 bases. Germline V gene lookup returns CDR1 PRHDT and CDR2 FYEKMQ (reference sequence). This CDR3 has 14 residues. The ends lost 5 bases at V and 9 bases at J; junction bases unmatched: 6. CDR3 DNA sequence: TGTGCCAGCAGCGCGGGACAGGGGGGCCGGCCCCAGCATTTT. This encodes CASSAGQGGRPQHF.

This clonotype was observed a few times. V gene TRBV19 combines with J gene TRBJ2-6; D unclear. This CDR3 has 16 amino acids. The germline V gene has CDR1 LNHDA and CDR2 SQIVND (reference sequence). V was trimmed by 6 bases and J by 4 bases, leaving 16 bases between them. The CDR3 nucleotides are TGTGCCAGTAGGAGCGTAACGAACACCGGGGCCAACGTCCTGACTTTC. Its translation: CASRSVTNTGANVLTF. Full variable domain (outside the CDR3, taken from reference TRBV19 and TRBJ2-6): DGGITQSPKYLFRKEGQNVTLSCEQNLNHDAMYWYRQDPGQGLRLIYYSQIVNDFQKGDIAEGYSVSREKKESFPLTVTSAQKNPTAFYLCASRSVTNTGANVLTFGAGSRLTVL.

J is TRBJ2-6 and V is TRBV7-3; 8 positions match TRBD2. The CDR3 covers 17 residues. The germline V gene encodes CDR1 SGHTA and CDR2 FQGTGA. The V gene end was trimmed by 5 bases and the J gene end by 4 bases; junction bases not matched to a gene: 10. CDR3 sequence: CASSEPGGRFGANVLTF. CDR3 DNA sequence: TGTGCCAGCAGCGAACCGGGCGGGAGGTTCGGGGCCAACGTCCTGACTTTC.

The chain links TRBV20-1 to TRBJ1-5; D is possibly TRBD1 (5 bases). The CDR3 consists of 15 residues. CDR1 and CDR2 from the germline V gene are DFQATT and SNEGSKA (reference sequence). V was shortened by 1 base and J by 1 base, with 11 bases between the two germline ends. The CDR3 protein is CSARARDLSNQPQHF. CDR3 DNA: TGCAGTGCTAGAGCCAGGGACTTGAGCAATCAGCCCCAGCATTTT.

The rearrangement links TRBV6-1 to TRBJ1-6; D remains unclear. The CDR3 is 13 residues long. Germline V CDR1 and CDR2: MNHNS, SASEGT. Here the CDR3 DNA reads TGTGCTAGAGGGAGTACCGATAATTCACCCCTCCACTTT. Residues: CARGSTDNSPLHF.

A note on this clonotype: A much larger clonotype is one base distant, so this may be a read error. This chain joins TRBV7-3 and TRBJ1-1, with D unclear. Germline V gene sequence: CDR1 SGHTA, CDR2 FQGTGA. V lost 8 bases and J lost 8, with 18 bases in between. The CDR3 is 13 amino acids. The CDR3 nucleotides are TGTGCCAGCGGCCGCGACCCGGGAATGGAAGCTTTCTTT. It codes for CASGRDPGMEAFF.

This clonotype was counted at least ten times. The rearrangement joins TRBV20-1 to TRBJ1-5; possibly TRBD1 for D (6 bases). The CDR3 consists of 13 residues. The ends were cut back, 1 base at V and 11 bases at J, with 15 bases in the middle. Germline V gene sequence: CDR1 DFQATT, CDR2 SNEGSKA (reference sequence). The CDR3 sequence: CSARGQGSLSQHF. CDR3 nucleotides: TGCAGTGCTAGAGGTCAGGGGTCCCTGTCCCAGCATTTT.